This note documents a single T cell receptor beta chain sequence. Authors' methods: Nucleated cell counts were estimated from reference gene primer amplification. Profiled with immunoSEQ multiplex PCR; TCRdb holds only in-frame clones, not every one. V and J calls and clone size come straight from that table; D and trimming were deduced from the DNA. The sample lists fewer than 350,000 clones, roughly 86% occurring once. This record comes from a study of blood T cell repertoires in COVID-19. Overall study: There were acute and convalescent COVID-19 samples, and they came from the United States, Italy and Spain. The analysed material was cDNA or gDNA that came from T cells, B-cell-depleted T cells, or PBMCs.

Between the trimmed V and J ends, which lost 1 base and 7 bases, there was a span of 11 bases. CDR1 and CDR2 (germline): MGHRA, YSYEKL. The CDR3 runs 14 residues. The rearrangement joins TRBV4-1 to TRBJ1-5, with no clear D. The origin of this receptor is a man between 40 and 49 years old with active or convalescent COVID-19. Source material: peripheral blood. In DNA form, the CDR3 reads TGCGCCAGCAGCCAAGGGCCTGCGGGGCAGCCCCAGCATTTT. Translation: CASSQGPAGQPQHF.